These T cell receptor beta chains were read from a single sample in a study of beta chain features in type 1 diabetes. Sequencing was performed with immunoSEQ multiplex PCR; in TCRdb, only in-frame clones are kept and a portion is missing. The table shows around 450,000 clones, with more than 9.5% occurring only once. Sequences were obtained from naive CD4+ T cells from blood. These receptors were obtained from a young woman in good health. Both conserved end residues are part of each CDR3. D genes are given only for firm matches. Clone size is shown for a subset of rows, as once, few, many or a class of expanded clone.

CDR3 DNA	CDR3 protein	V gene	J gene	D gene	clone size
TGTGCCAGCAGTTACTCAAGCGGAAACACCATATATTTT	CASSYSSGNTIYF	TRBV6-6	TRBJ1-3	.	.
TGTGCCAGCAGTTGGACAGGGAGAGTGAACACTGAAGCTTTCTTT	CASSWTGRVNTEAFF	TRBV5-6	TRBJ1-1	TRBD1	.
TGTGCCAGCAGCGTAAACGACAGAGCTGTGGAGCAGTACTTC	CASSVNDRAVEQYF	TRBV9	TRBJ2-7	.	few
TGTGCCTCTAAGTACGGGACAGAGACCTACAATGAGCAGTTCTTC	CASKYGTETYNEQFF	TRBV19	TRBJ2-1	TRBD1	.
TGTGCCCGCAGCCCACCCCCGGGGAAGGGATGGGCTGGGGCCAACGTCCTGACTTTC	CARSPPPGKGWAGANVLTF	TRBV9	TRBJ2-6	.	few
TGCGCCAGCAGCCGAGAACTAGCGGGGGGGCAAGAGACCCAGTACTTC	CASSRELAGGQETQYF	TRBV4-3	TRBJ2-5	TRBD2	few
TGCAGCGTTGATAGGGGACAGGGCCCGGAGGCAACCGGGGAGCTGTTTTTT	CSVDRGQGPEATGELFF	TRBV29-1	TRBJ2-2	TRBD1	few
TGTGCCAGCCTATGGCCCTCTTCCGGGGAGCTGTTTTTT	CASLWPSSGELFF	TRBV7-9	TRBJ2-2	.	.
TGTGCCAGCTCACCACTCTCCGGGCCTCAGCCCCAGCATTTT	CASSPLSGPQPQHF	TRBV18	TRBJ1-5	.	.
TGTGCCAGTAGTATGGGGCGGGGCTACACCTTC	CASSMGRGYTF	TRBV19	TRBJ1-2	.	few
TGTGCCAGCAGTTACTTACCGGGTACTGAAGCTTTCTTT	CASSYLPGTEAFF	TRBV6-5	TRBJ1-1	.	.
TGTGCCAGCAGCTCACAGGGGACAGCCTTTGGCTACACCTTC	CASSSQGTAFGYTF	TRBV5-6	TRBJ1-2	TRBD1	.
TGCGCCAGCAGCAGGACCGTAGACTCCTACGAGCAGTACTTC	CASSRTVDSYEQYF	TRBV4-3	TRBJ2-7	.	.
TGTGCCAGCAGTCCCGACAGGGGGAACTATGGCTACACCTTC	CASSPDRGNYGYTF	TRBV5-4	TRBJ1-2	TRBD1	few
TGCGCCAGCAGCTTGGCCTCGGTGACCTACAATGAGCAGTTCTTC	CASSLASVTYNEQFF	TRBV5-1	TRBJ2-1	.	.
TGCAGCGCGGACCGAACAAACACCGGGGAGCTGTTTTTT	CSADRTNTGELFF	TRBV29-1	TRBJ2-2	.	few
TGCGCCAGCAGCTTGATTGCGACAGCCTCCGAGCAGTACTTC	CASSLIATASEQYF	TRBV5-1	TRBJ2-7	.	few
TGTGCCAGCAGCTCATCAAAACCAACCAGGGGGAACATTCAGTACTTC	CASSSSKPTRGNIQYF	TRBV28	TRBJ2-4	TRBD1	.
TGTGCCAGCGGGGAACTCCACAGGGAGTGGTCCTATAATTCACCCCTCCACTTT	CASGELHREWSYNSPLHF	TRBV28	TRBJ1-6	.	few
TGTGCCAGCTCACCGGGACGGACCGTCTACGAGCAGTACTTC	CASSPGRTVYEQYF	TRBV18	TRBJ2-7	.	few
TGTGCCAGTAGTATTCGACAGGGCCCCCTCGAGCAGTACTTC	CASSIRQGPLEQYF	TRBV19	TRBJ2-7	TRBD1	few
TGCAGCGTTGAGTCAGGAGGTCCCGGAACCGGGGAGCTGTTTTTT	CSVESGGPGTGELFF	TRBV29-1	TRBJ2-2	.	.
TGTGCCTGGACAGGGGGCGGGGAGACCCAGTACTTC	CAWTGGGETQYF	TRBV30	TRBJ2-5	TRBD1	.
TGTGCCAGCAGCCGCACTAGCCAGGTCCTCCAAGAGACCCAGTACTTC	CASSRTSQVLQETQYF	TRBV7-8	TRBJ2-5	.	few
TGTGCCAGCAGTGAACTAGGGGTTTTTGCTGGAAACACCATATATTTT	CASSELGVFAGNTIYF	TRBV25-1	TRBJ1-3	.	few
TGTGCCAGCAGCCCCAAGGGCAGGGGAGGGACCTACGAGCAGTACTTC	CASSPKGRGGTYEQYF	TRBV6-6	TRBJ2-7	.	.
TGTGCCAGCAGTGAATCCCAGACGGCAGCCAAGGGGACCCAGTACTTC	CASSESQTAAKGTQYF	TRBV25-1	TRBJ2-5	.	few